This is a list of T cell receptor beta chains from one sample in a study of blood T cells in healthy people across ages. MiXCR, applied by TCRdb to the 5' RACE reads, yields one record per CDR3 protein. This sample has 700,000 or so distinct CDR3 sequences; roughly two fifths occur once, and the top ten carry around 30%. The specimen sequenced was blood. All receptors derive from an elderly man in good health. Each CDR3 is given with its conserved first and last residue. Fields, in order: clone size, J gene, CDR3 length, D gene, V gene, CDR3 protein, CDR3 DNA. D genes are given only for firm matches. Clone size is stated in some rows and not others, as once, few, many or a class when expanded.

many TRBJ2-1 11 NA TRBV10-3 CAISEYDEQFF TGTGCCATCAGTGAGTATGATGAGCAGTTCTTC
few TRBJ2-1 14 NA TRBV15 CATSRARAGNEQFF TGTGCCACCAGCAGAGCCCGAGCGGGCAATGAGCAGTTCTTC
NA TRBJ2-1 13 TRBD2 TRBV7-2 CASSVETSGGVFF TGTGCCAGCAGCGTCGAAACTAGCGGGGGAGTGTTCTTC
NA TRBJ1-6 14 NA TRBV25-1 CARPGGNSNSPLHF TGTGCCAGGCCAGGAGGCAATAGTAATTCACCCCTCCACTTT
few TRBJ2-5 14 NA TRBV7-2 CASSLVPGQETQYF TGTGCCAGCAGCTTAGTGCCCGGCCAAGAGACCCAGTACTTC
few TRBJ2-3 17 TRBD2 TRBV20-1 CSAPLAGATTSTDTQYF TGCAGTGCTCCGCTAGCGGGGGCAACAACTAGCACAGATACGCAGTATTTT
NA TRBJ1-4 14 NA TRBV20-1 CSARASGAGEKLFF TGCAGTGCTAGGGCTTCAGGGGCAGGAGAAAAACTGTTTTTT
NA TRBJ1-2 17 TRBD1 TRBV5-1 CASSLTSRQGALGGYTF TGCGCCAGCAGCTTGACGAGTAGGCAGGGGGCGCTTGGTGGCTACACCTTC
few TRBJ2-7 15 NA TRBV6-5 CASSNPGRPPYEQYF TGTGCCAGCAGTAATCCAGGGAGACCCCCCTACGAGCAGTACTTC
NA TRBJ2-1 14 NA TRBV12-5 CASGLDTGYNEQFF TGTGCTAGTGGTTTGGATACAGGGTACAATGAGCAGTTCTTC
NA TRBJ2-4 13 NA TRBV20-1 CSAGASSYNEQYF TGCAGTGCTGGGGCGAGCTCCTACAATGAGCAGTACTTC
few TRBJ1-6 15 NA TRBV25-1 CASSESSRNNSPLHF TGTGCCAGCAGTGAATCAAGTCGGAATAATTCACCCCTCCACTTT
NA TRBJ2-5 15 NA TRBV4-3 CASSQGTVNYNEQYF TGCGCCAGCAGCCAAGGGACAGTGAATTACAATGAGCAGTACTTC
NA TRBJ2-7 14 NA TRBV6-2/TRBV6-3 CASSSSGNTYEQYF TGTGCCAGCAGTTCCTCAGGGAATACCTACGAGCAGTACTTC
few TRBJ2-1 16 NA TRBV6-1 CASSVEAGLSYNEQFF TGTGCCAGCAGTGTGGAGGCGGGACTTTCCTACAATGAGCAGTTCTTC
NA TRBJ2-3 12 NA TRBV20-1 CSASLVGDTQYF TGCAGTGCTAGCCTGGTTGGCGATACGCAGTATTTT
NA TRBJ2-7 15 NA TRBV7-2 CASSPTGQSHYEQYF TGTGCCAGCAGCCCCACAGGGCAGTCCCACTACGAGCAGTACTTC
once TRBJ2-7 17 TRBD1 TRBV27 CASSANIRDRGSYEQYF TGTGCCAGCAGTGCAAACATCCGGGACAGGGGGAGTTACGAGCAGTACTTC
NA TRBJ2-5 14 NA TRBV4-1 CASSQEWGQETQYF TGCGCCAGCAGCCAAGAATGGGGCCAAGAGACCCAGTACTTC
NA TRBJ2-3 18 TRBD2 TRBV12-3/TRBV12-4 CASSFLSLAGGSTDTQYF TGTGCCAGCAGTTTTCTCTCACTAGCGGGGGGGAGCACAGATACGCAGTATTTT
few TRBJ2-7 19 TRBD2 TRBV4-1 CASSQETGTSGRASYEQYF TGCGCCAGCAGCCAAGAGACGGGGACTAGCGGGAGGGCCTCCTACGAGCAGTACTTC
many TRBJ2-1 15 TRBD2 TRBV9 CASSVGPSGRNEQFF TGTGCCAGCAGCGTAGGTCCTAGCGGGAGAAATGAGCAGTTCTTC
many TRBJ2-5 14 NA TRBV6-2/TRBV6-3 CASSASGTRLAQYF TGTGCCAGCAGTGCTTCCGGGACTCGGCTAGCCCAGTACTTC
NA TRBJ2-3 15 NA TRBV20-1 CSARSGAGEGDTQYF TGCAGTGCTAGATCGGGGGCGGGGGAGGGAGATACGCAGTATTTT
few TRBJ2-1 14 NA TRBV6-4 CASSESIVSNEQFF TGTGCCAGCAGTGAGTCCATAGTAAGTAATGAGCAGTTCTTC
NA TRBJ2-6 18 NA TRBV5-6 CAGSLEVRGGSGANVLTF TGTGCCGGCAGCTTGGAGGTCAGGGGTGGGTCTGGGGCCAACGTCCTGACTTTC
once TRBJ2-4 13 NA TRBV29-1 CSVVSPNKNIQYF TGCAGCGTTGTCTCCCCTAACAAAAACATTCAGTACTTC
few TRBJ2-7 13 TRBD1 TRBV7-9 CASSLIGQVEQYF TGTGCCAGCAGCTTAATTGGACAGGTCGAGCAGTACTTC
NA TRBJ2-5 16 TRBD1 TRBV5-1 CASSPYGTEVQETQYF TGCGCCAGCAGCCCCTATGGGACAGAGGTTCAAGAGACCCAGTACTTC
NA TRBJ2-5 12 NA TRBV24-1 CATSDEYNEQYF TGTGCCACCAGTGACGAATACAATGAGCAGTACTTC
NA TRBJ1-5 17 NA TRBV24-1 CATSGAERRDRDQPQHF TGTGCCACCAGTGGTGCCGAACGAAGAGACAGAGATCAGCCCCAGCATTTT
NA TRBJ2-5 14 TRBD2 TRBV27 CASSFPGGYNEQYF TGTGCCAGCAGTTTTCCGGGAGGGTACAATGAGCAGTACTTC